This entry concerns a single TCR beta chain. The target antigen is unknown. The data derive from a study of cytomegalovirus exposure and HLA in healthy donors. Germline CDR1 SGHAT, CDR2 FQNNGV. The trim removed 4 bases at V and 7 bases at J, leaving 10 bases unmatched. CDR3 size: 16 residues. PCR primers comprised 60 Vbeta and 13 Jbeta primers. Sequenced by immunoSEQ multiplex PCR; TCRdb stores in-frame clones only, minus some. The data hold about 170,000 clones, with around 73% observed a single time. Study-level results: Rare sequences made up most TCRs, while some public TCRs were found in many donors.

The source material was PBMCs. This receptor was identified in a woman between 18 and 30 years old in good health and CMV-seropositive. The genes are TRBV11-2 and TRBJ1-6; TRBD1 matches at 7 bases. CDR3 sequence reads: CASSSRTGVGNSPLHF. Here the CDR3 DNA reads TGTGCCAGCAGCTCACGGACAGGCGTGGGGAATTCACCCCTCCACTTT.